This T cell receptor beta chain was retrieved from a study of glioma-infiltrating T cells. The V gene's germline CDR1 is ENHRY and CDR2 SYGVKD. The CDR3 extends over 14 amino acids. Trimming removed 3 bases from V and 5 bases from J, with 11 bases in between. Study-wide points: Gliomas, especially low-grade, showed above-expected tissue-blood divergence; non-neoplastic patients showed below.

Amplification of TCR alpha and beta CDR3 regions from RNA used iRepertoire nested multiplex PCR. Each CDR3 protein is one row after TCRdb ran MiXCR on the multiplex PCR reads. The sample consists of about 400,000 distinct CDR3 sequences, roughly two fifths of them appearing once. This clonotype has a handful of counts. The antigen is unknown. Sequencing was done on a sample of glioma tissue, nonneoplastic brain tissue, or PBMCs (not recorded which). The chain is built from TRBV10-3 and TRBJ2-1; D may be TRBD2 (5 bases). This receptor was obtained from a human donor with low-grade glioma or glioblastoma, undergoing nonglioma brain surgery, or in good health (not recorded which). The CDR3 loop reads CAISDWTPNNEQFF. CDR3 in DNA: TGTGCCATCAGTGACTGGACTCCCAACAATGAGCAGTTCTTC.